This T cell receptor beta chain is from a study of blood T cell repertoires in COVID-19. Study as a whole: Researchers got acute and convalescent COVID-19 samples from the United States, Italy and Spain.

Germline loops: CDR1 LGHDT, CDR2 YNNKEL (reference sequence). Between the trimmed V and J ends, which lost 0 bases and 4 bases, there was a span of 12 bases. This CDR3 is built from 15 residues. Clones were sequenced by immunoSEQ multiplex PCR, and TCRdb holds only the in-frame ones, with some missing. The sample has fewer than 350,000 clones, 90% seen once. The sample consisted of PBMCs or T cells enriched from blood (not recorded which). The TCR sequence derives from a woman between 18 and 30 years old with acute COVID-19. This rearrangement joins TRBV3-1 (or the pseudogene TRBV3-2) to TRBJ2-5; TRBD2 might be the D (6 bases). The chain's CDR3 is CASSQDRPGGETQYF. Here the CDR3 DNA reads TGTGCCAGCAGCCAAGATCGCCCCGGGGGAGAGACCCAGTACTTC.